One sample yielded the 32 T cell receptor beta chains listed below, sequenced in a study of glioma-infiltrating T cells after dendritic cell vaccination. Repertoires were generated with immunoSEQ multiplex PCR, while TCRdb's copy carries only in-frame clones and drops some. This sample has under 100,000 clones, with approximately 80% found just once. This sample comprised blood, obtained before dendritic cell vaccination. Receptors originate from a human donor with glioblastoma.

The count of this clone is one. This chain uses TRBV2 with TRBJ1-3, with 7 bases matching TRBD1. The junction had 11 bases not matched to a gene; V was cut back by 7 bases and J by 5 bases. Germline V gene data show CDR1 as SNHLY and CDR2 as FYNNEI. CDR3 length: 15 amino acids. The CDR3 here is CASTPATGNRNTIYF. The CDR3 coding sequence is TGTGCCAGCACTCCCGCGACAGGGAATAGAAACACCATATATTTT. The entire variable domain, with the rest obtained from reference TRBV2 and TRBJ1-3, is as follows: EPEVTQTPSHQVTQMGQEVILRCVPISNHLYFYWYRQILGQKVEFLVSFYNNEISEKSEIFDDQFSVERPDGSNFTLKIRSTKLEDSAMYFCASTPATGNRNTIYFGEGSWLTVV.

The chain has TRBV7-3 and TRBJ1-1, with a possible D match to TRBD1 (5 bases). The V end lost 1 base, the J end lost 5 bases, and 8 bases lay between the germline ends. This CDR3 has 13 amino acids. CDR1 and CDR2 (germline): SGHTA, FQGTGA. The CDR3 spells CASSLNPGTEAFF. CDR3 nucleotide sequence: TGTGCCAGCAGCTTAAATCCAGGGACTGAAGCTTTCTTT.

This sequence joins TRBV7-3 and TRBJ2-3; TRBD1 aligns across 7 bases. This CDR3 comprises 14 residues. V lost 4 bases and J lost 3; bases outside the gene matches: 4. From germline, CDR1 is SGHTA and CDR2 FQGTGA. DNA for the CDR3: TGTGCCAGCAGCTCGGGACAGAATACAGATACGCAGTATTTT. Its translation is CASSSGQNTDTQYF.

The chain links TRBV5-1 to TRBJ2-1; 9 bases align to TRBD2. V lost 2 bases and J lost 0; bases outside the gene matches: 9. The V gene's germline CDR1 is SGHRS and CDR2 YFSETQ. The CDR3 length is 18 residues. The CDR3 is CASSLIAGGPGSYNEQFF. CDR3 DNA: TGCGCCAGCAGCTTAATTGCGGGGGGGCCTGGCTCCTACAATGAGCAGTTCTTC.

This chain joins TRBV5-1 and TRBJ2-5; no definite D call. Germline CDR1 reads SGHRS; CDR2 reads YFSETQ. The ends were cut back, 3 bases at V and 2 bases at J, with 11 bases in the middle. CDR3 length: 14 residues. The CDR3 region is CASSWNGPQETQYF. The CDR3 bases are TGCGCCAGCAGCTGGAATGGGCCGCAAGAGACCCAGTACTTC.

The chain has TRBV7-9 and TRBJ1-4; no reliable D call. The CDR3 runs 13 residues. CDR1 is SEHNR and CDR2 is FQNEAQ in the germline V gene (reference sequence). Trimming took 5 bases from V and 8 from J, leaving 12 bases between them. Here the CDR3 reads CASSVINVEKLFF. The DNA for the CDR3 is TGTGCCAGCAGCGTTATAAATGTCGAAAAACTGTTTTTT.

This clone has just one count. The V and J genes are TRBV28 and TRBJ2-5; TRBD2 agrees at 8 bases. The CDR3 extends over 14 amino acids. V lost 4 bases to trimming and J lost 4 bases; unmatched junction nucleotides: 5. Germline CDR1 is MDHEN and CDR2 is SYDVKM. The CDR3 nucleotides read TGTGCCAGCAGTTCAGCGGGAGTTTCAGAGACCCAGTACTTC. This encodes CASSSAGVSETQYF.

This clone was seen only a few times. The V call is TRBV27, the J call TRBJ2-4; D is uncertain. Germline V CDR1 and CDR2: MNHEY, SMNVEV (reference sequence). V was pared by 2 bases and J by 1 base, with 6 bases between. This CDR3 comprises 14 residues. CDR3 region: CASSLSYAKNIQYF. The CDR3 nucleotides are TGTGCCAGCAGTTTAAGCTATGCCAAAAACATTCAGTACTTC.

This chain joins TRBV30 and TRBJ1-1, with a weak D call TRBD1 (5 bases). Trimming took 0 bases from V and 4 from J, leaving 15 bases between them. From germline, CDR1 is GTSNPN and CDR2 SVGIG (reference sequence). The CDR3 has 15 amino acids. The CDR3 reads CAWSVLGGATTEAFF. As DNA, the CDR3 is TGTGCCTGGAGTGTACTCGGAGGGGCGACCACTGAAGCTTTCTTT.

This rearrangement joins TRBV25-1 to TRBJ1-2; no clear D gene. Germline V gives CDR1 MGHDK, CDR2 SYGVNS. CDR3 length: 15 residues. Trimming removed 3 bases at V and 1 base at J, with 12 bases between. The CDR3 DNA reads as TGTGCCAGCAGTGATTCGAGCCGAGGTAACTATGGCTACACCTTC. This gives the protein CASSDSSRGNYGYTF.

V gene TRBV19 combines with J gene TRBJ2-5, with 7 bases lining up with TRBD2. The J segment lost 4 bases and the V segment lost 0 bases, leaving 5 bases of the junction unmatched. The germline V gene encodes CDR1 LNHDA and CDR2 SQIVND (reference sequence). This CDR3 is built from 15 residues. The CDR3 coding sequence is TGTGCCAGTAGTATAGATCTAGGCGGGGGAGAGACCCAGTACTTC. It specifies CASSIDLGGGETQYF.

The genes are TRBV7-8 and TRBJ2-3, with 16 bases fitting TRBD2. The germline CDR1 and CDR2 sequences are SGHVS and FQNEAQ. This CDR3 is 16 amino acids long. V shed 2 bases and J 6 bases; nucleotides not matched to a gene: 2. This CDR3 reads CASSLSGLAGGDTQYF. DNA of the CDR3: TGTGCCAGCAGCTTATCGGGACTAGCGGGGGGGGATACGCAGTATTTT.

The genes are TRBV19 and TRBJ1-5; D is possibly TRBD1 (6 bases). Trimming took 6 bases from V and 7 from J, leaving 19 bases between them. CDR1 LNHDA and CDR2 SQIVND come from the germline V gene (reference sequence). CDR3 length: 15 residues. The chain's CDR3 is CASRGGLRWDQPQHF. The DNA of the CDR3 is TGTGCCAGTAGGGGGGGGCTCAGATGGGACCAGCCCCAGCATTTT.

V is TRBV2 and J is TRBJ1-2; 9 bases map to TRBD1. CDR1 and CDR2 from the germline V gene are SNHLY and FYNNEI. This CDR3 is built from 15 residues. The V and J ends lost 6 bases and 5 bases, in that order; junction bases with no gene match: 10. This CDR3 is CASRSIGGTGYGYTF. The CDR3 bases are TGTGCCAGCAGGTCCATAGGCGGGACAGGGTATGGCTACACCTTC.

V gene TRBV28 combines with J gene TRBJ2-7; D ambiguous. Germline assignment: CDR1 MDHEN and CDR2 SYDVKM. The CDR3 consists of 15 residues. V lost 7 bases to trimming and J lost 6 bases, with 22 bases between them. CDR3 nucleotide sequence: TGTGCCAGCACAGGCGACCTTATGATATCTGGCGAGCAGTACTTC. It translates to CASTGDLMISGEQYF.

The rearrangement links TRBV2 to TRBJ2-1; 16 nucleotides line up with TRBD2. Trimming removed 2 bases from V and 7 bases from J; junction bases left unmatched: 2. Germline CDR1 is SNHLY and CDR2 is FYNNEI. CDR3 length: 16 amino acids. The CDR3 DNA follows: TGTGCCAGCAGTGAAAGGGGACTAGCGGGGGGGAATGAGCAGTTCTTC. This codes for CASSERGLAGGNEQFF.

The gene calls are TRBV19 and TRBJ2-7, with 10 bases that match TRBD1. The CDR3 spans 14 residues. The germline V gene encodes CDR1 LNHDA and CDR2 SQIVND (reference sequence). Trimming removed 3 bases from V and 5 bases from J; junction bases left unmatched: 4. Written as DNA, the CDR3 is TGTGCCAGTAGTATGGACAGGGGGGTCGACGAGCAGTACTTC. It encodes CASSMDRGVDEQYF.

This clone was seen a few times. V gene TRBV9 combines with J gene TRBJ2-7; 10 nucleotides agree with TRBD2. Losses at the gene ends were 0 bases for V and 2 bases for J; bases not matched to a gene: 5. Germline V gene data show CDR1 as SGDLS and CDR2 as YYNGEE. This CDR3 spans 16 amino acids. CDR3 residues: CASSVGISGGTYEQYF. In nucleotides, the CDR3 is TGTGCCAGCAGCGTAGGTATTAGCGGGGGGACCTACGAGCAGTACTTC. Full variable domain (missing parts from reference TRBV9 and TRBJ2-7): DSGVTQTPKHLITATGQRVTLRCSPRSGDLSVYWYQQSLDQGLQFLIQYYNGEERAKGNILERFSAQQFPDLHSELNLSSLELGDSALYFCASSVGISGGTYEQYFGPGTRLTVT.

The chain uses TRBV30 and TRBJ1-5; D call uncertain. The CDR3 contains 14 residues. V lost 0 bases, J lost 2 bases, and 8 bases lay in between. Germline V gene sequence: CDR1 GTSNPN, CDR2 SVGIG (reference sequence). CDR3 nucleotide sequence: TGTGCCTGGAGTGTAAAAGGAGGCAATCAGCCCCAGCATTTT. Translation: CAWSVKGGNQPQHF.

This clone was picked up a small number of times. The chain joins TRBV5-1 to TRBJ2-5; perhaps TRBD2 as D (5 bases). The CDR3 runs 14 residues. Trimming pared 0 bases from V and 5 bases from J, leaving 11 bases between. Germline V gene sequence: CDR1 SGHRS, CDR2 YFSETQ. The CDR3 coding sequence is TGCGCCAGCAGCTTGGGCCGCCAGCGGGAGACCCAGTACTTC. It specifies CASSLGRQRETQYF.

This clone was detected a few times. J is TRBJ1-4 and V is TRBV9; D is perhaps TRBD1 (6 bases). V dropped 4 bases and J dropped 5 bases, with 12 bases sitting between them. The germline V gene encodes CDR1 SGDLS and CDR2 YYNGEE. CDR3 length equals 14 residues. CDR3 sequence (DNA): TGTGCCAGCAGCCCTTACAGGGAGAATGAAAAACTGTTTTTT. Its translation is CASSPYRENEKLFF.

The chain combines TRBV7-9 with TRBJ2-1; 9 nucleotides align to TRBD1. The CDR3 consists of 15 residues. Germline values: CDR1 SEHNR, CDR2 FQNEAQ (reference sequence). Losses at the gene ends were 0 bases for V and 8 bases for J; bases not matched to a gene: 5. In DNA form, the CDR3 reads TGTGCCAGCAGCTTAGCCGGGACAGGGTGGGATGAGCAGTTCTTC. Residues: CASSLAGTGWDEQFF.

The rearrangement joins TRBV6-6 to TRBJ1-1; D unresolved. CDR3 length: 12 residues. The germline gives CDR1 MNHNY, CDR2 SVGAGI (reference sequence). Trimming removed 5 bases from V and 5 bases from J, with 9 bases in between. CDR3 DNA: TGTGCCAGCAGTAGCCTCTCGACTGAAGCTTTCTTT. This translates into CASSSLSTEAFF.

The CDR3 region has the DNA TGTGCCAGCATTCTACAGGGGGCGGGAGGCTACACCTTC. Encoded protein: CASILQGAGGYTF. The chain has TRBV6-1 and TRBJ1-2; TRBD1 agrees at 9 bases. The germline CDR1 and CDR2 sequences are MNHNS and SASEGT. V trimming: 7 bases; J trimming: 8 bases; junction bases outside the gene matches: 8. The CDR3 covers 13 residues.

The CDR3 DNA reads TGTGCCAGCAGGGCCGGGACTAGCGGGAGGGCCTCCTACAATGAGCAGTTCTTC. Its translation is CASRAGTSGRASYNEQFF. V usage is TRBV5-4 and J usage is TRBJ2-1, with 16 bases aligning to TRBD2. The CDR3 is 18 residues long. Germline V lookup: CDR1 SGHNT, CDR2 YYREEE (reference sequence). The V gene end was trimmed by 5 bases and the J gene end by 0 bases; junction bases not matched to a gene: 5.

J is TRBJ1-2 and V is TRBV10-3; 7 bases line up with TRBD1. The CDR3 contains 14 residues. CDR1 ENHRY and CDR2 SYGVKD come from the germline V gene. V trimming: 6 bases; J trimming: 7 bases; junction bases outside the gene matches: 11. The CDR3 sequence: CAIRDRSGLGGYTF. CDR3 DNA: TGTGCCATCAGGGACAGGAGCGGACTTGGTGGCTACACCTTC.

Of note for this clone: The junction departs from the called germline gene at one end, perhaps through a read error. The V call is TRBV2, the J call TRBJ1-1; 7 positions agree with TRBD1. The CDR3 is 19 residues long. Germline values: CDR1 SNHLY, CDR2 FYNNEI. CDR3: CATRSDRAIGIFVKGEAFF. In DNA form, the CDR3 reads TGCGCCACCCGGAGTGACAGGGCGATCGGGATCTTCGTAAAAGGTGAAGCTTTCTTT.

The chain employs TRBV7-9 and TRBJ1-1, with TRBD1 as a possible D gene (5 bases). The germline CDR1 and CDR2 sequences are SEHNR and FQNEAQ (reference sequence). The CDR3 sequence is 14 residues long. Trimming left V 5 bases short and J 1 base short, with 11 bases between. CDR3 amino acids: CASSPREANTEAFF. DNA for the CDR3: TGTGCCAGCAGCCCCAGGGAGGCGAACACTGAAGCTTTCTTT.

CDR3 protein: CASSLGLALYNEQFF. In nucleotides, the CDR3 is TGTGCCAGCAGCTTAGGACTAGCACTATACAATGAGCAGTTCTTC. The genes are TRBV11-3 and TRBJ2-1; 7 bases fit TRBD2. V trimming: 1 base; J trimming: 4 bases; junction bases outside the gene matches: 4. The CDR3 length is 15 residues. Germline V lookup: CDR1 SGHNT, CDR2 YENEEA. The whole variable domain, remainder taken from reference TRBV11-3 and TRBJ2-1, is EAGVVQSPRYKIIEKKQPVAFWCNPISGHNTLYWYLQNLGQGPELLIRYENEEAVDDSQLPKDRFSAERLKGVDSTLKIQPAELGDSAVYLCASSLGLALYNEQFFGPGTRLTVL.

With regard to this clone: Other DNA sequences of this sample code for an identical CDR3. V gene TRBV9 combines with J gene TRBJ1-2; TRBD1 aligns across 8 bases. Germline V gene sequence: CDR1 SGDLS, CDR2 YYNGEE. After removal of 0 bases from V and 0 bases from J, the junction contained 7 bases not matched to a gene. The CDR3 extends over 17 amino acids. The CDR3, as DNA: TGTGCCAGCAGCGTAGAACAGGGGGTCACATCTAACTATGGCTACACCTTC. Its protein product is CASSVEQGVTSNYGYTF.

J is TRBJ2-5 and V is TRBV11-2; 11 bases are a match to TRBD2. The junction had 16 bases not matched to a gene; V was cut back by 2 bases and J by 5 bases. CDR1 is SGHAT and CDR2 is FQNNGV in the germline V gene. The CDR3 is made up of 19 amino acids. CDR3 DNA sequence: TGTGCCAGCAGCTTACGACTAGCGGGAAGAGGGGGGGTTTTGGAGACCCAGTACTTC. This codes for CASSLRLAGRGGVLETQYF.

The CDR3 spells CSVAGQGAEAFF. CDR3 in DNA: TGCAGCGTTGCGGGACAGGGGGCTGAAGCTTTCTTT. V is TRBV29-1 and J is TRBJ1-1; 11 nucleotides agree with TRBD1. The germline gives CDR1 SQVTM, CDR2 ANQGSEA. The length of the CDR3 is 12 residues. V lost 4 bases, J lost 6 bases, and 1 base stayed unmatched.